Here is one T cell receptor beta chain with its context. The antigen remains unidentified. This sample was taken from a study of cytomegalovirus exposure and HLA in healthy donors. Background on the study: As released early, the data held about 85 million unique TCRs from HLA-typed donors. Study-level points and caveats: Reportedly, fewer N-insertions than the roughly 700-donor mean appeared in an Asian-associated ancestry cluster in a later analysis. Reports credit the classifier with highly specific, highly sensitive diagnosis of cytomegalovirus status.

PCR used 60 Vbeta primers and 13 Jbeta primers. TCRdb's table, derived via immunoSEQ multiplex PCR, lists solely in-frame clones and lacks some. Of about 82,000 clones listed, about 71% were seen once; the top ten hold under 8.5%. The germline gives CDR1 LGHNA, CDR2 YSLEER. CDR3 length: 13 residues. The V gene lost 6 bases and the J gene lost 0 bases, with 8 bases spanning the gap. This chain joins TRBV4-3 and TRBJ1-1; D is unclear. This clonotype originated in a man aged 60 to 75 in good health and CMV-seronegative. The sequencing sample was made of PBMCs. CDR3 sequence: CASRQIMNTEAFF. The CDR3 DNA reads TGCGCCAGCAGACAAATAATGAACACTGAAGCTTTCTTT.